These T cell receptor beta chains were read from a single sample in a study of blood T cell repertoires in COVID-19. TCRdb keeps only in-frame clones here, not all; method: immunoSEQ multiplex PCR. Of around 130,000 clones in the sample, 70% to 90% were seen once. Sequenced material: PBMCs or T cells enriched from blood (not recorded which). The receptors shown here come from a woman aged 50 to 65 who had recovered from COVID-19. The conserved cysteine and the conserved F or W are not part of the CDR3 here. Each record gives: D gene, V gene, J gene, CDR3 protein. The D gene is left open where the match is weak.

D gene: TRBD2; V gene: TRBV7-9; J gene: TRBJ2-2; CDR3 protein: ASSVKGLVDTGELF
D gene: NA; V gene: TRBV6-5; J gene: TRBJ1-2; CDR3 protein: ASSYKGSYGYT
D gene: TRBD1; V gene: TRBV10-3; J gene: TRBJ1-1; CDR3 protein: AIWTGQMNTEAF
D gene: NA; V gene: TRBV15; J gene: TRBJ2-7; CDR3 protein: ATSRVGGSEQY
D gene: NA; V gene: TRBV5-1; J gene: TRBJ2-7; CDR3 protein: ASSPRSYEQY
D gene: NA; V gene: TRBV11-1; J gene: TRBJ1-2; CDR3 protein: ASSQIGENYGYT
D gene: TRBD2; V gene: TRBV5-4; J gene: TRBJ2-2; CDR3 protein: ASSLTRGGGNTGELF
D gene: NA; V gene: TRBV6-5; J gene: TRBJ2-3; CDR3 protein: ASSPDLKRADTQY
D gene: TRBD1; V gene: TRBV7-9; J gene: TRBJ1-2; CDR3 protein: ASSRGTDPYGYT
D gene: NA; V gene: TRBV6-1; J gene: TRBJ2-7; CDR3 protein: ASREVGFVSYEQY
D gene: NA; V gene: TRBV7-9; J gene: TRBJ2-1; CDR3 protein: ASSSGGGGLTYNEQF